This passage covers 11 T cell receptor beta chains from one sample sequenced in a study of cytomegalovirus exposure and HLA in healthy donors. Profiling relied on immunoSEQ multiplex PCR, and the TCRdb table lists in-frame clones only, not all of them. The sample holds 200,000 to 250,000 clones, roughly 83% seen once. The sample was PBMCs. All receptors derive from a woman under 40 in good health and CMV-seropositive.

This clone was counted a single time. V gene TRBV6-5 combines with J gene TRBJ1-4; D uncertain. CDR1 and CDR2 (germline): MNHEY, SVGAGI. This CDR3 is 16 amino acids long. The V end lost 2 bases, the J end lost 0 bases, and 10 bases lay between the germline ends. CDR3 loop: CASSYTLRSTNEKLFF. DNA for the CDR3: TGTGCCAGCAGTTACACCCTCAGATCAACTAATGAAAAACTGTTTTTT.

This chain links TRBV6-5 with TRBJ2-3; a possible D gene is TRBD1 (6 bases). V was trimmed by 5 bases and J by 0 bases, leaving 12 bases between them. Per the germline V gene, CDR1 is MNHEY and CDR2 is SVGAGI. This CDR3 contains 15 residues. DNA of the CDR3: TGTGCCAGCAGTCCATGGACAGATAGCACAGATACGCAGTATTTT. Translated, it gives CASSPWTDSTDTQYF.

This clone was seen a single time. The chain recombines TRBV6-5 with TRBJ1-4; 7 bases are a match to TRBD1. The CDR3 contains 16 residues. The V and J ends lost 3 bases and 8 bases, in that order; junction bases with no gene match: 12. Looked up from germline, CDR1 is MNHEY and CDR2 is SVGAGI. In DNA form, the CDR3 reads TGTGCCAGCAGTTATACCTTCTTACAGGGGAAGGAAAAACTGTTTTTT. Translating gives CASSYTFLQGKEKLFF.

This clone was detected a few times. The same CDR3 is also encoded by other DNA sequences in this sample. V and J are TRBV6-6 and TRBJ2-7; 10 bases fit TRBD2. The germline gives CDR1 MNHNY, CDR2 SVGAGI (reference sequence). This CDR3 region has 15 residues. V lost 6 bases to trimming and J lost 1 base; unmatched junction nucleotides: 6. The CDR3 protein is CASSPTSGISYEQYF. CDR3 coding DNA: TGTGCCAGCAGCCCCACTAGCGGGATATCCTACGAGCAGTACTTC.

The chain is built from TRBV7-9 and TRBJ2-1, with D unclear. The CDR3 is 12 residues long. Looked up from germline, CDR1 is SEHNR and CDR2 is FQNEAQ (reference sequence). Trimming took 1 base from V and 9 from J, leaving 7 bases between them. As DNA, the CDR3 is TGTGCCAGCAGCTTAGATGTCGGTGAGCAGTTCTTC. Its translation is CASSLDVGEQFF.

The gene calls are TRBV30 and TRBJ2-3, with 7 bases lining up with TRBD2. Germline values: CDR1 GTSNPN, CDR2 SVGIG (reference sequence). Trimming cost V 1 base and J 1 base; bases outside gene matches: 5. The CDR3 extends over 15 amino acids. The CDR3 bases are TGTGCCTGGAGTGCGGGACGGGGGGGCACAGATACGCAGTATTTT. As protein: CAWSAGRGGTDTQYF.

The chain carries TRBV11-3 and TRBJ2-7; 8 bases are shared with TRBD1. V lost 5 bases to trimming and J lost 9 bases; unmatched junction nucleotides: 9. In germline, CDR1 is SGHNT, CDR2 YENEEA. The CDR3 extends over 13 amino acids. Written as DNA, the CDR3 is TGTGCCAGCAGCCCTGGGACAGGATTTTGGCAGTACTTC. It specifies CASSPGTGFWQYF.

The V call is TRBV4-1, the J call TRBJ2-7, with D possibly matching TRBD1 (5 bases). Between the trimmed V and J ends, which lost 6 bases and 3 bases, there was a span of 18 bases. CDR1 is MGHRA and CDR2 is YSYEKL in the germline V gene. The CDR3 extends over 15 amino acids. The DNA for the CDR3 is TGCGCCAGCAGTCCCCAACCAGGGATAGACTACGAGCAGTACTTC. Its translation: CASSPQPGIDYEQYF.

Many counts were recorded for this clone. The rearrangement uses TRBV6-4 and TRBJ2-2; 9 nucleotides agree with TRBD2. In germline, CDR1 is MRHNA, CDR2 SNTAGT. Trimming cost V 3 bases and J 4 bases; bases outside gene matches: 3. The CDR3 totals 15 residues. The DNA of the CDR3 is TGTGCCAGCAGTGAAGCGGGAGGAACCACCGGGGAGCTGTTTTTT. Translated, it gives CASSEAGGTTGELFF.

The chain combines TRBV9 with TRBJ2-7; 7 bases are a match to TRBD2. In germline, CDR1 is SGDLS, CDR2 YYNGEE. Trimming took 4 bases from V and 2 from J; bases not matched to a gene: 9. The CDR3 consists of 15 residues. DNA for the CDR3: TGTGCCAGCAGCAAAACGGCGGGAGACACCTACGAGCAGTACTTC. Translation: CASSKTAGDTYEQYF.

This chain joins TRBV5-1 and TRBJ2-7, with TRBD1 identical over 7 bases. J gave up 1 base and V 4 bases, and 11 bases lay outside the gene matches. In germline, CDR1 is SGHRS, CDR2 YFSETQ. The CDR3 consists of 16 residues. The CDR3 is CASSHSIDRDSYEQYF. The CDR3 DNA reads TGCGCCAGCAGCCACTCCATCGACAGGGATTCCTACGAGCAGTACTTC.